The TCR beta chain described here comes from a study of shared clonotypes between healthy human individuals. General study points: Only blood underwent sampling, and tissue repertoires likely differ.

It was CD45RO-negative cells, positively selected for CCR7, that made up naive CD8 cells, with terminally differentiated effector memory CD45RA+ cells excluded. The protocol was immunoSEQ multiplex PCR, while the TCRdb copy is restricted to in-frame clones and leaves out a portion. The table includes 1.5 million to 2.5 million clones, about 95% detected once. For this clone: Its antigen remains unknown.

The germline CDR1 and CDR2 sequences are SGHKS and YYEKEE (reference sequence). CDR3 length: 13 amino acids. J was trimmed by 3 bases and V by 4 bases; bases with no gene match: 3. The origin of this receptor is a young man in good health. The sequenced material came from naive CD8+ T cells sorted from blood. The gene calls are TRBV5-5 and TRBJ1-2, with 7 bases fitting TRBD1. CDR3 amino acids: CASSQTGDYGYTF. As DNA, the CDR3 is TGTGCCAGCAGCCAAACAGGGGACTATGGCTACACCTTC.